The clone carrying this T cell receptor beta chain has a count of ten or more. TCRdb itself ran the RT-PCR reads through MiXCR, one entry per CDR3 protein. The sample lists 500,000 to 550,000 distinct CDR3 sequences; approximately 7.7% were seen once. This sample was included in a study of response to subunit inactivated influenza vaccine. The CDR3 covers 15 residues. The trim removed 6 bases at V and 5 bases at J, leaving 12 bases unmatched. Germline CDR1 DFQATT, CDR2 SNEGSKA (reference sequence). The sample here was PBMCs from blood, taken less than 30 months after vaccination. The TCR comes from a man aged 45 to 70 who received an inactivated influenza vaccine. The chain has TRBV20-1 and TRBJ2-5, with 10 bases fitting TRBD2. The CDR3 coding sequence is TGCAGTGCCTATCAAGGACTAGCGGACCGGGAGACCCAGTACTTC. Translating gives CSAYQGLADRETQYF.